This TCR beta chain was obtained from a study of blood T cell repertoires in COVID-19. The table came from immunoSEQ multiplex PCR; TCRdb's copy has only in-frame clones and leaves some out. The sample contains around 100,000 clones, approximately 91% of which appear only once. The germline CDR1 and CDR2 sequences are SGHRS and YFSETQ. J gave up 5 bases and V 1 base, and 7 bases lay outside the gene matches. The CDR3 spans 15 residues. The sample was peripheral blood. The chain carries TRBV5-1 and TRBJ2-7; 9 bases agree with TRBD1. This TCR was sampled from a man between 60 and 75 years old with acute or convalescent COVID-19. CDR3 bases: TGCGCCAGCAGCTTGTTATCTGGACAGGGGAACGAGCAGTACTTC. As protein: CASSLLSGQGNEQYF.